These 14 T cell receptor beta chains came from one sample sequenced in a study of T-cell reconstitution after alpha-beta-depleted transplantation in children. TCRbeta library construction was performed incorporating unique molecular identifiers. MiXCR, applied by TCRdb to the PCR reads, yields one record per CDR3 protein. The sample consists of under 450,000 distinct CDR3 sequences, 10% to 15% of them appearing once. The material sequenced was PBMCs, taken from the stem cell graft. These TCRs come from a human donor who donated a stem cell graft to a child with Fanconi anemia.

Many counts were recorded for this clonotype. The rearrangement joins TRBV12-3 or TRBV12-4 to TRBJ1-1; TRBD1 agrees at 7 bases. The CDR3 runs 13 residues. Trimming cost V 4 bases and J 6 bases; bases outside gene matches: 5. CDR3 DNA sequence: TGTGCCAGCAGTTACGATGGACAGGCTGAAGCTTTCTTT. Translating gives CASSYDGQAEAFF.

V gene TRBV3-1 combines with J gene TRBJ1-1; the D gene is possibly TRBD1 (6 bases). The CDR3 consists of 13 residues. Germline CDR1 reads LGHDT; CDR2 reads YNNKEL (reference sequence). V was clipped by 3 bases and J by 4 bases, with 9 bases between them. The CDR3 sequence is CASSHLTGTEAFF. The CDR3 DNA is TGTGCCAGCAGCCACTTGACAGGCACTGAAGCTTTCTTT.

This clonotype has more than one count but fewer than ten. The chain recombines TRBV20-1 with TRBJ2-1, with a possible D match to TRBD2 (5 bases). The V gene's germline CDR1 is DFQATT and CDR2 SNEGSKA (reference sequence). The CDR3 is made up of 16 amino acids. V shed 0 bases and J shed 3 bases, with 15 bases lying between them. CDR3: CSAREPAGGLYNEQFF. The DNA for the CDR3 is TGCAGTGCTAGAGAACCGGCAGGAGGCCTCTACAATGAGCAGTTCTTC.

This chain connects TRBV28 to TRBJ2-2; 8 bases are shared with TRBD2. V dropped 10 bases and J dropped 4; count of bases not matched to a gene: 8. The CDR3 consists of 14 residues. Germline assignment: CDR1 MDHEN and CDR2 SYDVKM. CDR3 bases: TGTGCCATTGCCCCGCGGGGGGTCACCGGGGAGCTGTTTTTT. It encodes CAIAPRGVTGELFF.

This clonotype showed up just a few times. The chain carries TRBV12-3 or TRBV12-4 and TRBJ2-3; tentatively, D is TRBD1 (5 bases). CDR3 size: 13 residues. Trimming stripped 5 bases from V and 8 bases from J, with 14 bases between. The CDR3 DNA sequence: TGTGCCAGCAGTCCTTCAGGGAAGGCTACGCAGTATTTT. Amino acids: CASSPSGKATQYF.

The V and J genes are TRBV11-2 and TRBJ2-5; 9 nucleotides line up with TRBD2. V dropped 2 bases and J dropped 4; count of bases not matched to a gene: 8. Per germline, CDR1 SGHAT and CDR2 FQNNGV. This CDR3 has 16 residues. CDR3 in DNA: TGTGCCAGCAGCTTAATGAAAGCGGGGGGTCGAGAGACCCAGTACTTC. It encodes CASSLMKAGGRETQYF.

This clonotype occurred a few times. This chain connects TRBV7-9 to TRBJ1-4, with 8 nucleotides matching TRBD1. Trimming took 0 bases from V and 3 from J; bases not matched to a gene: 3. The CDR3 consists of 16 residues. Germline CDR1 SEHNR, CDR2 FQNEAQ (reference sequence). CDR3 sequence (DNA): TGTGCCAGCAGCTTAGCCCAGGGGGCTGCTAATGAAAAACTGTTTTTT. Protein sequence: CASSLAQGAANEKLFF.

This clonotype came up a few times. V is TRBV15 and J is TRBJ2-2; TRBD1 matches 8 bases. J was trimmed by 7 bases and V by 1 base; bases with no gene match: 11. CDR1 is LNHNV, CDR2 YYDKDF, per germline (reference sequence). The CDR3 contains 17 residues. The CDR3 loop reads CATSRGGDRGISGELFF. The CDR3 DNA follows: TGTGCCACCAGCAGAGGAGGAGACAGGGGAATCAGCGGGGAGCTGTTTTTT.

The gene calls are TRBV3-1 and TRBJ2-3; D is undetermined. The CDR3 runs to 17 residues. The V and J ends lost 0 bases and 4 bases respectively, with 17 bases between them. The V gene's germline CDR1 is LGHDT and CDR2 YNNKEL (reference sequence). CDR3 sequence reads: CASSQDLARPNPDTQYF. The CDR3 nucleotides read TGTGCCAGCAGCCAAGACCTCGCAAGACCAAACCCAGATACGCAGTATTTT.

The chain links TRBV20-1 to TRBJ1-1; D might be TRBD1 (6 bases). Trimming took 0 bases from V and 1 from J, leaving 15 bases between them. The germline V gene encodes CDR1 DFQATT and CDR2 SNEGSKA (reference sequence). The CDR3 loop spans 16 amino acids. CDR3: CSARDRLKGGNTEAFF. For the CDR3, the DNA is TGCAGTGCTAGAGATAGGTTAAAAGGGGGGAACACTGAAGCTTTCTTT.

The genes are TRBV7-2 and TRBJ2-7, with 7 bases identical to TRBD2. The V gene end was trimmed by 5 bases and the J gene end by 5 bases; junction bases not matched to a gene: 12. This CDR3 contains 15 residues. The germline CDR1 and CDR2 sequences are SGHTA and FQGNSA. The DNA of the CDR3 is TGTGCCAGCAGCCTTCGAGGGCGGGGGTTCGACGAGCAGTACTTC. This gives the protein CASSLRGRGFDEQYF.

This clonotype was counted at least ten times. V usage is TRBV7-9 and J usage is TRBJ2-5; 14 bases are shared with TRBD2. CDR3 length: 17 amino acids. Trimming removed 1 base from V and 5 bases from J; junction bases left unmatched: 6. Germline lookup yields CDR1 SEHNR and CDR2 FQNEAQ (reference sequence). CDR3 region: CASSLGGLAGAEETQYF. DNA for the CDR3: TGTGCCAGCAGCTTAGGGGGACTAGCGGGGGCTGAGGAGACCCAGTACTTC.

V usage is TRBV28 and J usage is TRBJ1-5; D remains ambiguous. The CDR3 is 15 residues long. The germline V and J ends were trimmed by 4 bases and 7 bases, with 17 bases remaining between them. The V gene's germline CDR1 is MDHEN and CDR2 SYDVKM. The CDR3, as DNA: TGTGCCAGCAGTTCCACTGATCTGTTGGGGCAGCCCCAGCATTTT. It encodes CASSSTDLLGQPQHF.

This clonotype was counted a few times. One junction end disagrees with the germline gene, perhaps due to a read error. This chain connects TRBV12-3 or TRBV12-4 to TRBJ1-1; the match to TRBD1 covers 7 bases. CDR3 length equals 13 residues. CDR3 DNA: TGTGCCAGCATTTTACAGGGGATCACTGAAGCTTTCTTT. This sequence encodes CASILQGITEAFF.